Below, 18 T cell receptor beta chains from the same sample are listed, as sequenced in a study of blood T cell repertoires in COVID-19. TCRdb's table, derived via immunoSEQ multiplex PCR, lists solely in-frame clones and lacks some. The sample records 40,000 or so clones, over 75% being singletons. Sequencing used peripheral blood. The origin of the receptors is a human donor in a cohort sampled during active COVID-19.

This clone was seen only once. The chain combines TRBV6-5 with TRBJ2-5; D uncertain. The germline V and J ends were trimmed by 7 bases and 0 bases, with 6 bases remaining between them. Germline values: CDR1 MNHEY, CDR2 SVGAGI. This CDR3 has 12 residues. CDR3 region: CASKSHQETQYF. CDR3 DNA sequence: TGTGCCAGCAAGAGTCACCAAGAGACCCAGTACTTC.

This clone was counted between two and nine times. The chain recombines TRBV5-1 with TRBJ2-5, with 7 positions matching TRBD1. The CDR3 contains 14 residues. Germline V gene data show CDR1 as SGHRS and CDR2 as YFSETQ. Germline trimming cut 3 bases from V and 2 bases from J; bases unmatched to any gene: 4. The CDR3 here is CASSSGQPQETQYF. CDR3 sequence (DNA): TGCGCCAGCAGCTCGGGACAGCCTCAAGAGACCCAGTACTTC. The whole variable domain, filled in from reference TRBV5-1 and TRBJ2-5, reads KAGVTQTPRYLIKTRGQQVTLSCSPISGHRSVSWYQQTPGQGLQFLFEYFSETQRNKGNFPGRFSGRQFSNSRSEMNVSTLELGDSALYLCASSSGQPQETQYFGPGTRLLVL.

The chain uses TRBV7-9 and TRBJ2-2, with a possible D match to TRBD1 (5 bases). This CDR3 comprises 15 residues. Trimming left V 3 bases short and J 7 bases short, with 15 bases between. Germline loops: CDR1 SEHNR, CDR2 FQNEAQ (reference sequence). The CDR3 DNA reads TGTGCCAGCAGCTTTCCCAGGGTCGGTCACGGGGAGCTGTTTTTT. Residues: CASSFPRVGHGELFF.

The chain joins TRBV19 to TRBJ2-3; 7 bases are a match to TRBD2. The ends lost 5 bases at V and 4 bases at J; junction bases unmatched: 12. CDR1 is LNHDA, CDR2 SQIVND, per germline (reference sequence). This CDR3 comprises 16 residues. CDR3 in DNA: TGTGCCAGTAGTCTCTCGGGCTTTGGGGGGGCAGATACGCAGTATTTT. As protein: CASSLSGFGGADTQYF.

CDR3 amino acids: CASSQGLSSFRRTASGNTIYF. The CDR3 region has the DNA TGCGCCAGCAGCCAAGGACTGAGCTCCTTCCGGAGGACAGCCTCTGGAAACACCATATATTTT. This chain connects TRBV4-1 to TRBJ1-3; possibly TRBD1 for D (6 bases). The CDR3 has 21 residues. V lost 1 base to trimming and J lost 0 bases, with 25 bases between them. The V gene's germline CDR1 is MGHRA and CDR2 YSYEKL.

This chain links TRBV28 with TRBJ1-4; 7 nucleotides align to TRBD1. The germline V gene encodes CDR1 MDHEN and CDR2 SYDVKM. The CDR3 is 14 residues long. After removal of 6 bases from V and 5 bases from J, the junction contained 6 bases not matched to a gene. CDR3 amino acids: CASRRGGQNEKLFF. The CDR3, as DNA: TGTGCCAGCAGAAGAGGGGGACAGAATGAAAAACTGTTTTTT.

The rearrangement joins TRBV3-1 (or the pseudogene TRBV3-2) to TRBJ2-4; the D gene is possibly TRBD2 (5 bases). Germline V gene sequence: CDR1 LGHDT, CDR2 YNNKEL (reference sequence). This CDR3 region has 17 residues. V was shortened by 1 base and J by 0 bases, with 13 bases between the two germline ends. The CDR3 sequence is CASSQGELHLAKNIQYF. DNA of the CDR3: TGTGCCAGCAGCCAAGGGGAGTTGCACCTAGCCAAAAACATTCAGTACTTC.

The V call is TRBV2, the J call TRBJ1-1, with TRBD1 matching over 10 bases. V dropped 6 bases and J dropped 1; count of bases not matched to a gene: 8. Germline-derived CDR1 and CDR2 are SNHLY and FYNNEI. The CDR3 consists of 16 residues. In DNA, the CDR3 is TGTGCCAGCAGCGCGACAGGGGGCGCCGGGAACACTGAAGCTTTCTTT. It is translated as CASSATGGAGNTEAFF.

The chain uses TRBV18 and TRBJ1-3, with TRBD1 as a possible D gene (5 bases). V shed 2 bases and J shed 4 bases, with 9 bases lying between them. This CDR3 comprises 14 residues. Germline V CDR1 and CDR2: KGHSH, LQKENI. The CDR3 DNA follows: TGTGCCAGCTCACCAAAGGGGAACGGAAACACCATATATTTT. Translation: CASSPKGNGNTIYF.

J is TRBJ2-6 and V is TRBV15, with 7 bases matching TRBD1. The germline gives CDR1 LNHNV, CDR2 YYDKDF (reference sequence). Losses at the gene ends were 5 bases for V and 1 base for J; bases not matched to a gene: 11. The CDR3 covers 18 residues. The CDR3 DNA is TGTGCCACCAGCCGAAAAGGACAGGTTCTTTCTGGGGCCAACGTCCTGACTTTC. This sequence encodes CATSRKGQVLSGANVLTF.

This chain uses TRBV5-1 with TRBJ2-2; D unclear. Germline CDR1 SGHRS, CDR2 YFSETQ. This CDR3 spans 13 amino acids. V shed 0 bases and J shed 4 bases, with 4 bases lying between them. The CDR3 spells CASSLDFTGELFF. The CDR3, as DNA: TGCGCCAGCAGCTTGGACTTCACCGGGGAGCTGTTTTTT.

This clone occurred a few times. V and J are TRBV14 and TRBJ2-7; TRBD1 aligns across 10 bases. Germline lookup yields CDR1 SGHDN and CDR2 FVKESK. Trimming cost V 4 bases and J 6 bases; bases outside gene matches: 6. CDR3 length equals 14 residues. CDR3 in DNA: TGTGCCAGCAGCCCCCGGGGACAGGGGTCCGAGCAGTACTTC. Protein: CASSPRGQGSEQYF.

The V call is TRBV11-2, the J call TRBJ1-2; TRBD1 matches at 9 bases. The junction had 14 bases not matched to a gene; V was cut back by 6 bases and J by 0 bases. This CDR3 contains 18 residues. Germline V gene sequence: CDR1 SGHAT, CDR2 FQNNGV. CDR3 DNA: TGTGCCAGCAGACATATCCGGGACAGGGAGGGGGCTAACTATGGCTACACCTTC. This codes for CASRHIRDREGANYGYTF.

Only a few counts were recorded for this clone. The chain employs TRBV18 and TRBJ1-1; TRBD1 matches at 8 bases. Trimming cost V 6 bases and J 0 bases; bases outside gene matches: 3. Per the germline V gene, CDR1 is KGHSH and CDR2 is LQKENI. The CDR3 length is 14 residues. CDR3 in amino acids: CASSPTGVNTEAFF. CDR3 DNA sequence: TGTGCCAGCTCGCCGACAGGGGTGAACACTGAAGCTTTCTTT.

The chain links TRBV19 to TRBJ2-6; D is undetermined. The CDR3 extends over 15 amino acids. Per germline, CDR1 LNHDA and CDR2 SQIVND (reference sequence). The V gene lost 4 bases and the J gene lost 2 bases, with 9 bases spanning the gap. The CDR3, as DNA: TGTGCCAGTAGTACTGGTGACACTGGGGCCAACGTCCTGACTTTC. Translation: CASSTGDTGANVLTF.

This chain joins TRBV10-3 and TRBJ2-7; 7 bases align to TRBD2. This CDR3 comprises 14 residues. V lost 6 bases, J lost 2 bases, and 7 bases stayed unmatched. CDR1 ENHRY and CDR2 SYGVKD come from the germline V gene. CDR3 in amino acids: CAIRGGGDPYEQYF. The CDR3 DNA reads TGTGCCATCAGGGGTGGGGGGGACCCCTACGAGCAGTACTTC.

This clone showed up just a few times. The rearrangement uses TRBV14 and TRBJ1-4; possible D gene TRBD1, 6 bases. Germline CDR1 reads SGHDN; CDR2 reads FVKESK. CDR3 size: 16 residues. V was cut by 4 bases and J by 0 bases, with 12 bases left in between. CDR3 nucleotides: TGTGCCAGCAGCCGGGGGGGGCTCGCAACTAATGAAAAACTGTTTTTT. Its protein is CASSRGGLATNEKLFF.

The chain is built from TRBV5-1 and TRBJ2-3; 7 nucleotides align to TRBD1. The CDR3 is made up of 15 amino acids. Germline V gives CDR1 SGHRS, CDR2 YFSETQ. V shed 0 bases and J 2 bases; nucleotides not matched to a gene: 3. In DNA, the CDR3 is TGCGCCAGCAGCTTGGAGACAGGGTCCACAGATACGCAGTATTTT. Amino acids: CASSLETGSTDTQYF.